These 11 T cell receptor beta chains were all obtained from the same sample, sequenced in a study of T cells in Graves' hyperthyroidism and ophthalmopathy. RNA transcripts were the template for amplifying TCR beta CDR3 regions. An initial round of RT-PCR targeting the TCR CDR3 relied on the HTBI primer set. Via MiXCR, TCRdb re-called the multiplex PCR reads, giving one row per CDR3 protein. Here the sample spans around 260,000 distinct CDR3 sequences, under 30% being singletons. The sample taken for sequencing was blood. These receptors all stem from a man between 40 and 49 years old with Graves' hyperthyroidism that later progressed to Graves' ophthalmopathy.

In nucleotides, the CDR3 is TGTGCCTGGGACGGGGCCGGGGCGTATGGCTACACCTTC. Amino acid sequence: CAWDGAGAYGYTF. This chain uses TRBV30 with TRBJ1-2; TRBD1 might be the D (5 bases). CDR3 length equals 13 residues. V was pared by 5 bases and J by 5 bases, with 15 bases between. Germline CDR1 GTSNPN, CDR2 SVGIG (reference sequence).

This clonotype has a handful of counts. V is TRBV6-1 and J is TRBJ1-2; D is perhaps TRBD1 (6 bases). V gave up 3 bases and J gave up 7 bases, with 15 bases separating them. CDR3 size: 14 residues. Germline CDR1 MNHNS, CDR2 SASEGT. CDR3 DNA: TGTGCCAGCAGTGATGGATGGGGGGCGCTTGGCTACACCTTC. Translation gives CASSDGWGALGYTF.

The chain has TRBV24-1 and TRBJ2-5, with 12 bases that match TRBD1. Germline V gives CDR1 KGHDR, CDR2 SFDVKD. This CDR3 spans 16 amino acids. Trimming cost V 0 bases and J 4 bases; bases outside gene matches: 2. The CDR3 reads CATSDLRDRGPETQYF. The CDR3 region has the DNA TGTGCCACCAGTGATTTGAGGGACAGGGGGCCAGAGACCCAGTACTTC.

This clonotype was recorded at least ten times. The chain employs TRBV7-6 and TRBJ2-5, with D hard to call. CDR1 is SGHVS, CDR2 FNYEAQ, per germline. The CDR3 consists of 14 residues. Trimming removed 1 base at V and 2 bases at J, with 8 bases between. CDR3 sequence reads: CASSLGAGQETQYF. CDR3 DNA: TGTGCCAGCAGCTTAGGGGCAGGACAAGAGACCCAGTACTTC.

The chain couples TRBV12-3 or TRBV12-4 to TRBJ1-2; 11 nucleotides line up with TRBD1. This CDR3 is 16 amino acids long. The V and J ends lost 0 bases and 4 bases, in that order; junction bases with no gene match: 4. In DNA, the CDR3 is TGTGCCAGCAGTTTAGCGGGGACAGGGGGGACCTATGGCTACACCTTC. This translates into CASSLAGTGGTYGYTF.

There are many counts of this clonotype. The J gene is TRBJ2-2, the V gene TRBV24-1; 7 nucleotides agree with TRBD1. The J segment lost 3 bases and the V segment lost 3 bases, leaving 9 bases of the junction unmatched. Germline lookup yields CDR1 KGHDR and CDR2 SFDVKD. This CDR3 contains 17 residues. Here the CDR3 DNA reads TGTGCCACCAGTGATCAACCCCGGGACAGCTACACCGGGGAGCTGTTTTTT. It yields the protein CATSDQPRDSYTGELFF.

In its sample, this clonotype was seen many times. The rearrangement uses TRBV2 and TRBJ2-7; tentatively, D is TRBD2 (6 bases). Per the germline V gene, CDR1 is SNHLY and CDR2 is FYNNEI. V lost 6 bases to trimming and J lost 0 bases, with 18 bases between them. There are 16 residues in the CDR3. Written as DNA, the CDR3 is TGTGCCAGCAGAGTGGAGGCGGGACCCAGCTCCTACGAGCAGTACTTC. It is translated as CASRVEAGPSSYEQYF. The full variable domain, rest sourced from reference TRBV2 and TRBJ2-7, is EPEVTQTPSHQVTQMGQEVILRCVPISNHLYFYWYRQILGQKVEFLVSFYNNEISEKSEIFDDQFSVERPDGSNFTLKIRSTKLEDSAMYFCASRVEAGPSSYEQYFGPGTRLTVT.

This clonotype has a single count. The rearrangement links TRBV6-2 or TRBV6-3 to TRBJ1-2; no reliable D call. This CDR3 is 14 amino acids long. Trimming stripped 8 bases from V and 0 bases from J, with 13 bases between. Germline V lookup: CDR1 MNHEY, CDR2 SVGEGT. CDR3 coding DNA: TGTGCCAGCTCCAATATTACAGCTAACTATGGCTACACCTTC. This sequence encodes CASSNITANYGYTF.

The table lists this clonotype with many counts. The rearrangement uses TRBV19 and TRBJ2-5; D is perhaps TRBD2 (5 bases). Germline CDR1 is LNHDA and CDR2 is SQIVND (reference sequence). This CDR3 has 14 amino acids. V was pared by 4 bases and J by 5 bases, with 14 bases between. CDR3 sequence reads: CASSNSGIGETQYF. The DNA of the CDR3 is TGTGCCAGTAGTAATTCCGGGATCGGGGAGACCCAGTACTTC.

Ten or more counts support this clonotype. The V and J genes are TRBV11-2 and TRBJ2-7; unclear D gene. The V gene's germline CDR1 is SGHAT and CDR2 FQNNGV. The CDR3 length is 15 residues. Between the trimmed V and J ends, which lost 1 base and 0 bases, there was a span of 10 bases. CDR3 residues: CASSLVSQYSYEQYF. The CDR3 DNA is TGTGCCAGCAGCTTAGTTTCGCAGTACTCCTACGAGCAGTACTTC. Supplemented by reference TRBV11-2 and TRBJ2-7, the full variable domain reads EAGVAQSPRYKIIEKRQSVAFWCNPISGHATLYWYQQILGQGPKLLIQFQNNGVVDDSQLPKDRFSAERLKGVDSTLKIQPAKLEDSAVYLCASSLVSQYSYEQYFGPGTRLTVT.

This clonotype was counted many times. V is TRBV6-1 and J is TRBJ2-2; no firm D call. Trimming stripped 7 bases from V and 7 bases from J, with 16 bases between. Germline V gives CDR1 MNHNS, CDR2 SASEGT. CDR3 length equals 14 residues. The CDR3 here is CASTPRTPDGELFF. The CDR3 nucleotides are TGTGCCAGCACTCCAAGGACCCCGGACGGGGAGCTGTTTTTT.